Listed here are 30 T cell receptor beta chains from one sample, sequenced in a study of T cell responses to AZD1222 COVID-19 vaccine. TCRdb's copy holds only in-frame clones and misses some; the assay was immunoSEQ multiplex PCR. Seen here are some 130,000 clones, around 90% observed once, and the top ten hold 5% to 6.5%. The sequenced sample was peripheral blood, obtained on day 0 of AZD1222 vaccination. The receptors derive from an adult in good health.

V gene TRBV27 combines with J gene TRBJ1-1; D unresolved. Germline values: CDR1 MNHEY, CDR2 SMNVEV (reference sequence). Trimming took off 1 base at V and 0 bases at J, with 9 bases between the two ends. The CDR3 consists of 15 residues. CDR3 sequence reads: CASSLLPDMNTEAFF. CDR3 nucleotides: TGTGCCAGCAGTTTATTACCGGATATGAACACTGAAGCTTTCTTT.

The CDR3 nucleotides are TGTGCCAGCAGCCAGGGGGTTACTAGCGGGCAAGAGACCCAGTACTTC. As protein: CASSQGVTSGQETQYF. The J gene is TRBJ2-5, the V gene TRBV11-2, with TRBD2 identical over 9 bases. The CDR3 contains 16 residues. Germline loops: CDR1 SGHAT, CDR2 FQNNGV. Losses at the gene ends were 5 bases for V and 2 bases for J; bases not matched to a gene: 9.

The V gene is TRBV18, the J gene TRBJ2-1; perhaps TRBD1 as D (5 bases). The germline V and J ends were trimmed by 5 bases and 4 bases, with 9 bases remaining between them. From germline, CDR1 is KGHSH and CDR2 LQKENI. The CDR3 is 13 residues long. The CDR3: CASSVTGYNEQFF. In DNA form, the CDR3 reads TGTGCCAGCTCAGTCACAGGTTACAATGAGCAGTTCTTC.

The V call is TRBV2, the J call TRBJ1-5, with D uncertain. The CDR3 extends over 13 amino acids. The germline CDR1 and CDR2 sequences are SNHLY and FYNNEI. With 3 bases removed from V and 5 bases from J, the gap between germline ends came to 8 bases. The CDR3, as DNA: TGTGCCAGCAGTGACACAGCGTATCAGCCCCAGCATTTT. This sequence encodes CASSDTAYQPQHF.

The chain couples TRBV29-1 to TRBJ1-3, with unresolved D. Trimming took off 6 bases at V and 0 bases at J, with 12 bases between the two ends. CDR1 and CDR2 (germline): SQVTM, ANQGSEA. This CDR3 region has 14 residues. The CDR3 DNA follows: TGCAGCGTGCTAAATCCGGCCTCTGGAAACACCATATATTTT. This encodes CSVLNPASGNTIYF.

This clone has a single count. The chain joins TRBV5-1 to TRBJ2-7; D may correspond to TRBD1 or TRBD2 (5 bases each). Trimming pared 0 bases from V and 0 bases from J, leaving 7 bases between. CDR1 is SGHRS, CDR2 YFSETQ, per germline. The CDR3 length is 14 residues. The CDR3 sequence is CASSLGGTSYEQYF. The CDR3 bases are TGCGCCAGCAGCTTGGGAGGGACCTCCTACGAGCAGTACTTC. Using reference TRBV5-1 and TRBJ2-7 for the parts outside the CDR3, the full variable domain is KAGVTQTPRYLIKTRGQQVTLSCSPISGHRSVSWYQQTPGQGLQFLFEYFSETQRNKGNFPGRFSGRQFSNSRSEMNVSTLELGDSALYLCASSLGGTSYEQYFGPGTRLTVT.

The rearrangement joins TRBV7-8 to TRBJ2-3; D is possibly TRBD2 (6 bases). CDR1 SGHVS and CDR2 FQNEAQ come from the germline V gene. This CDR3 has 17 residues. V gave up 3 bases and J gave up 2 bases, with 18 bases separating them. Here the CDR3 reads CASSFGASGPHTDTQYF. In nucleotides, the CDR3 is TGTGCCAGCAGCTTTGGGGCCAGCGGGCCACACACAGATACGCAGTATTTT.

The CDR3 spells CASSLAGNTIYF. CDR3 nucleotides: TGTGCCAGCAGCTTAGCAGGAAACACCATATATTTT. V gene TRBV7-9 combines with J gene TRBJ1-3; D remains ambiguous. Deletions cut 0 bases from V and 4 bases from J, with 1 base between. CDR1 and CDR2 from the germline V gene are SEHNR and FQNEAQ (reference sequence). The CDR3 spans 12 residues.

The chain has TRBV9 and TRBJ2-2, with D uncertain. From germline, CDR1 is SGDLS and CDR2 YYNGEE. This CDR3 comprises 15 residues. The V gene lost 6 bases and the J gene lost 1 base, with 13 bases spanning the gap. The CDR3 here is CASTLGLMNTGELFF. The DNA for the CDR3 is TGTGCCAGCACCTTGGGGTTAATGAACACCGGGGAGCTGTTTTTT.

Points on this clone: This sample also contains other DNA sequences that code for the same CDR3. The chain joins TRBV27 to TRBJ1-4; the D is unclear. From germline, CDR1 is MNHEY and CDR2 SMNVEV (reference sequence). Trimming left V 6 bases short and J 0 bases short, with 8 bases between. The CDR3 contains 14 residues. CDR3 DNA sequence: TGTGCCAGCAGCCTCGTTGCAACTAATGAAAAACTGTTTTTT. This encodes CASSLVATNEKLFF.

A single count supports this clone. In the same sample, other DNA sequences code for this CDR3. V is TRBV6-1 and J is TRBJ1-5; D is possibly TRBD1 (5 bases). Germline V lookup: CDR1 MNHNS, CDR2 SASEGT. Trimming stripped 2 bases from V and 5 bases from J, with 7 bases between. The CDR3 sequence is 13 residues long. In DNA, the CDR3 is TGTGCCAGCAGTGAAAGAGGGGATCAGCCCCAGCATTTT. Residues: CASSERGDQPQHF.

The CDR3, as DNA: TGTGCCACCCAAGAAGGACAGGGGGGTGAAAAACTGTTTTTT. Translating gives CATQEGQGGEKLFF. V usage is TRBV7-2 and J usage is TRBJ1-4; 10 bases are a match to TRBD1. V lost 10 bases, J lost 7 bases, and 9 bases stayed unmatched. The CDR3 covers 14 residues. Germline lookup yields CDR1 SGHTA and CDR2 FQGNSA. The full variable domain, with the rest looked up from reference TRBV7-2 and TRBJ1-4, is GAGVSQSPSNKVTEKGKDVELRCDPISGHTALYWYRQSLGQGLEFLIYFQGNSAPDKSGLPSDRFSAERTGGSVSTLTIQRTQQEDSAVYLCATQEGQGGEKLFFGSGTQLSVL.

The rearrangement uses TRBV6-2 or TRBV6-3 and TRBJ1-5; perhaps TRBD1 as D (5 bases). The CDR3 contains 13 residues. Trimming pared 2 bases from V and 6 bases from J, leaving 8 bases between. Germline lookup yields CDR1 MNHEY and CDR2 SVGEGT. CDR3 sequence reads: CASSYVGGQPQHF. For the CDR3, the DNA is TGTGCCAGCAGTTACGTCGGGGGTCAGCCCCAGCATTTT.

The chain employs TRBV6-5 and TRBJ1-2, with 10 bases that match TRBD1. The CDR3 loop spans 14 amino acids. CDR1 and CDR2 from the germline V gene are MNHEY and SVGAGI. V gave up 0 bases and J gave up 8 bases; unmatched junction bases: 3. DNA for the CDR3: TGTGCCAGCAGTTACTCGTCGGGACAGGGGGGCTACACCTTC. Its protein is CASSYSSGQGGYTF.

This chain connects TRBV6-5 to TRBJ1-5; unclear D gene. V was shortened by 2 bases and J by 5 bases, with 4 bases between the two germline ends. The CDR3 is 12 residues long. Germline V gene lookup returns CDR1 MNHEY and CDR2 SVGAGI. In nucleotides, the CDR3 is TGTGCCAGCAGTTACAACGATCAGCCCCAGCATTTT. This encodes CASSYNDQPQHF.

The J gene is TRBJ2-1, the V gene TRBV7-2, with 8 bases matching TRBD2. Germline trimming cut 2 bases from V and 6 bases from J; bases unmatched to any gene: 6. The CDR3 is 15 amino acids. From germline, CDR1 is SGHTA and CDR2 FQGNSA. The CDR3 DNA follows: TGTGCCAGCAGCTTATTGGGACTAGTCGTCAATGAGCAGTTCTTC. Protein product: CASSLLGLVVNEQFF.

The J gene is TRBJ2-1, the V gene TRBV7-9, with 8 positions matching TRBD1. V was pared by 7 bases and J by 4 bases, with 12 bases of the junction left unmatched. This CDR3 has 16 residues. Germline lookup yields CDR1 SEHNR and CDR2 FQNEAQ (reference sequence). CDR3 protein: CASIGQGLASYNEQFF. The CDR3, as DNA: TGTGCCAGCATTGGACAGGGACTCGCAAGTTACAATGAGCAGTTCTTC.

The CDR3 region is CASSPNPGGGRNYGYTF. The CDR3 nucleotides read TGTGCCAGCAGCCCTAATCCTGGAGGGGGAAGGAACTATGGCTACACCTTC. V is TRBV3-1 (or the pseudogene TRBV3-2) and J is TRBJ1-2, with D possibly matching TRBD1 (6 bases). The V and J ends lost 4 bases and 2 bases respectively, with 20 bases between them. CDR1 and CDR2 from the germline V gene are LGHDT and YNNKEL (reference sequence). The length of the CDR3 is 17 residues.

This chain joins TRBV28 and TRBJ1-2; D is perhaps TRBD1 (5 bases). There are 13 residues in the CDR3. V lost 3 bases and J lost 5, with 10 bases in between. Germline V lookup: CDR1 MDHEN, CDR2 SYDVKM. The CDR3 DNA is TGTGCCAGCAGTTTTGGGGAGGGGTATGGCTACACCTTC. Its translation is CASSFGEGYGYTF.

The CDR3 DNA follows: TGTGCCAGCAGCAAGCAGGGCCTTGCAACTAATGAAAAACTGTTTTTT. It yields the protein CASSKQGLATNEKLFF. The chain is built from TRBV27 and TRBJ1-4; TRBD1 might be the D (5 bases). The CDR3 spans 16 residues. Trimming took 6 bases from V and 0 from J, leaving 14 bases between them. Germline CDR1 reads MNHEY; CDR2 reads SMNVEV (reference sequence).

V usage is TRBV5-4 and J usage is TRBJ2-5; TRBD1 matches 7 bases. CDR3 length: 16 residues. V lost 4 bases, J lost 2 bases, and 11 bases stayed unmatched. Per the germline V gene, CDR1 is SGHNT and CDR2 is YYREEE (reference sequence). This chain's CDR3 is CASSLPTGNNQETQYF. The CDR3 DNA reads as TGTGCCAGCAGCCTTCCGACAGGGAATAATCAAGAGACCCAGTACTTC.

The rearrangement joins TRBV6-2 or TRBV6-3 to TRBJ2-5; D possibly corresponds to TRBD1 (6 bases). Trimming pared 5 bases from V and 1 base from J, leaving 11 bases between. The CDR3 covers 14 residues. Germline CDR1 is MNHEY and CDR2 is SVGEGT. CDR3 residues: CASSRGQPQETQYF. In DNA, the CDR3 is TGTGCCAGCAGTCGCGGACAGCCCCAAGAGACCCAGTACTTC.

The chain joins TRBV18 to TRBJ2-4; D possibly matches TRBD1 or TRBD2 (5 bases each). The V end lost 3 bases, the J end lost 8 bases, and 26 bases lay between the germline ends. CDR1 is KGHSH, CDR2 LQKENI, per germline. The CDR3 runs 18 residues. DNA for the CDR3: TGTGCCAGCTCACCTGATGAGATGGGACCGGACCTCAGGGACATTCAGTACTTC. Translating it yields CASSPDEMGPDLRDIQYF.

The rearrangement links TRBV5-1 to TRBJ2-1, with 8 bases matching TRBD1. Trimming cost V 3 bases and J 7 bases; bases outside gene matches: 6. The CDR3 length is 14 residues. Germline V gene data show CDR1 as SGHRS and CDR2 as YFSETQ. The CDR3, as DNA: TGCGCCAGCAGCTCGACAGGGGTGGGTAATGAGCAGTTCTTC. Its protein product is CASSSTGVGNEQFF.

This sequence joins TRBV9 and TRBJ1-5; 9 bases align to TRBD1. J gave up 5 bases and V 3 bases, and 6 bases lay outside the gene matches. Per the germline V gene, CDR1 is SGDLS and CDR2 is YYNGEE. This CDR3 comprises 15 residues. The CDR3 DNA reads TGTGCCAGCAGCGCGTGGGACAGGGTCGATCAGCCCCAGCATTTT. It specifies CASSAWDRVDQPQHF.

This clone was found once. This rearrangement joins TRBV11-2 to TRBJ1-1; no definite D call. Germline CDR1 and CDR2: SGHAT and FQNNGV. The CDR3 totals 14 residues. V gave up 0 bases and J gave up 0 bases, with 5 bases separating them. The CDR3 DNA reads as TGTGCCAGCAGCTTAGACGGAGTGAACACTGAAGCTTTCTTT. Translation gives CASSLDGVNTEAFF.

This clone came up once. The gene calls are TRBV30 and TRBJ1-3; perhaps TRBD1 as D (6 bases). V was shortened by 5 bases and J by 4 bases, with 21 bases between the two germline ends. The CDR3 runs 16 residues. Germline CDR1 reads GTSNPN; CDR2 reads SVGIG (reference sequence). The CDR3: CAWLGTGTLGGNTIYF. The CDR3 DNA reads TGTGCCTGGTTAGGAACCGGGACACTCGGGGGAAACACCATATATTTT. The full variable domain, rest sourced from reference TRBV30 and TRBJ1-3, is SQTIHQWPATLVQPVGSPLSLECTVEGTSNPNLYWYRQAAGRGLQLLFYSVGIGQISSEVPQNLSASRPQDRQFILSSKKLLLSDSGFYLCAWLGTGTLGGNTIYFGEGSWLTVV.

This chain uses TRBV2 with TRBJ1-2; the D is unclear. This CDR3 has 14 residues. V lost 6 bases, J lost 0 bases, and 11 bases lay in between. Germline loops: CDR1 SNHLY, CDR2 FYNNEI. For the CDR3, the DNA is TGTGCCAGCAGCAATCAGAGAGCTAACTATGGCTACACCTTC. It codes for CASSNQRANYGYTF.

The chain combines TRBV2 with TRBJ2-1, with TRBD2 as a possible D gene (6 bases). This CDR3 contains 12 residues. V shed 8 bases and J shed 7 bases, with 12 bases lying between them. Germline lookup yields CDR1 SNHLY and CDR2 FYNNEI. The CDR3 region has the DNA TGTGCCAGCGTAGCGGTCGGGAATGAGCAGTTCTTC. Amino acids: CASVAVGNEQFF.

V usage is TRBV5-1 and J usage is TRBJ2-7; TRBD2 is a possible D gene (6 bases). V lost 1 base and J 1 base, leaving 12 bases between the germline ends. This CDR3 region has 15 residues. Germline V gives CDR1 SGHRS, CDR2 YFSETQ. CDR3 coding DNA: TGCGCCAGCAGCTTGTGGCAGGGAGGATCCTACGAGCAGTACTTC. Translating gives CASSLWQGGSYEQYF.